The T cell receptor (beta chain) under discussion was sequenced for a study of T cell repertoires in cytomegalovirus infection (dated by TCRdb to about 2019). Background for the entire study: The peptide stimulations were aimed at well-studied HLA-B-restricted epitopes as well as recently identified HLA-C-restricted CMV epitopes, whose presentation resists viral immunomodulation. The HLA type of each donor mattered for the analysis, because public TCR beta signatures pointed to carriage of CMV infection along with the matching HLA type. Overall study results and their limits: The ex vivo response was dominated by HLA-C-restricted CMV-specific TCR beta clonotypes, which also provided the single most frequent clonotype in two of eight donors. In both this cohort and an independent cohort of 352 donors, the cumulative frequency of public TCR beta family members distinguished carriers of CMV infection plus the relevant HLA type.

This sample was sequenced with an Illumina HiSeq 1500. TCRdb ran its own pipeline on the public reads, namely fastp trimming at Q25 and MiXCR clone calling, and kept in-frame beta chains. Entries are consolidated by CDR3 protein sequence, retaining the most common genes and DNA. Within this sample are 250,000 to 400,000 distinct CDR3 sequences, with 20% to 25% of them counted one time only. The ten largest clones capture roughly 15% of the sample. A word on this clonotype: What antigen it recognizes has not been identified. Nothing much larger sits one base from this clone, and base qualities are not available.

The junction carries 15 bases between V and J, which are trimmed by 5 bases and 0 bases respectively. The CDR3 covers 16 residues, taking in both the cysteine and the phenylalanine. Solely the CDR3 DNA is kept, with 48 bases framed from the first base. Via the germline V gene, CDR1 is LGHNA and CDR2 YSLEER. The sample's treatment or condition label is to be understood as: in vitro stimulation with specific CMV peptide epitopes to enrich CMV-specific T cells. The source material was cultured PBMCs, sampled from culture after CMV antigen stimulation. The rearrangement joined TRBV4-3 to TRBJ2-3, with no D gene named confidently. This TCR was sampled from a human donor in good health (CMV status not recorded). Some clones in this sample may be carry-over from other donors' samples. The CDR3 protein sequence reads: CASSSSWRSSTDTQYF. At the DNA level, the sequence is TGCGCCAGCAGCTCATCTTGGAGATCTAGCACAGATACGCAGTATTTT.